Described below is a single T cell receptor beta chain sequence and its context. No antigen is known for it. CDR3 size: 14 residues. Germline V CDR1 and CDR2: DFQATT, SNEGSKA (reference sequence). In preparing the TRB cDNA libraries, 5' RACE with UMI labels was used. Reanalyzing the 5' RACE reads, TCRdb keeps one entry per CDR3 protein, without DNA. This repertoire includes tens of thousands of distinct CDR3 sequences. This sample was taken from a study of CXCR3-negative and CXCR3-positive naive CD8 T cells. General observations from the study: TRB CDR3 hydrophobicity was greater in CXCR3-positive naive cells than in CXCR3-negative naive cells.

The sequenced material came from naive CXCR3+ CD8+ T cells from blood. Subset denoted: CD45RO-CCR7+CD27+CD95- naive CD8+ T cells expressing CXCR3 (TNR3+). This chain links TRBV20-1 with TRBJ2-3. This receptor was obtained from a human donor in good health. Some clones in this sample may be carry-over from other donors' samples. CDR3 region: CSARDPISTDTQYF.